What follows are 5 T cell receptor beta chains derived from one specimen sequenced in a study of a mutant IDH1 vaccine in newly diagnosed glioma. Repertoires were generated with immunoSEQ multiplex PCR, while TCRdb's copy carries only in-frame clones and drops some. The sample lists about 51,000 clones; around three quarters were seen once. Specified time point: baseline, week 1 (first vaccination visit). The treatment was: pre-vaccination baseline after standard-of-care therapy. The sample was PBMCs, taken from a glioma patient treated with radiotherapy, temozolomide or both. Source of these receptors: a woman between 40 and 55 years old with glioma.

This rearrangement joins TRBV5-1 to TRBJ2-5, with unresolved D. Germline CDR1 reads SGHRS; CDR2 reads YFSETQ. This CDR3 comprises 15 residues. V was cut by 0 bases and J by 1 base, with 10 bases left in between. The CDR3 loop is CASSLAGGFQETQYF. Here the CDR3 DNA reads TGCGCCAGCAGCTTGGCCGGCGGTTTCCAAGAGACCCAGTACTTC.

This chain connects TRBV6-6 to TRBJ1-2; maybe TRBD1 (5 bases). Germline values: CDR1 MNHNY, CDR2 SVGAGI (reference sequence). V dropped 7 bases and J dropped 2 bases, with 11 bases sitting between them. CDR3 length equals 13 residues. The CDR3 region is CASIETVNYGYTF. In DNA form, the CDR3 reads TGTGCCAGCATCGAGACAGTAAACTATGGCTACACCTTC.

This clone came up a few times. The gene calls are TRBV6-1 and TRBJ2-5; weak D call: TRBD1 (6 bases). CDR1 and CDR2 from the germline V gene are MNHNS and SASEGT. V gave up 7 bases and J gave up 4 bases, with 13 bases separating them. This CDR3 contains 13 residues. The DNA for the CDR3 is TGTGCCAGCACCGAAACAGGGACAGAGACCCAGTACTTC. It encodes CASTETGTETQYF.

In DNA, the CDR3 is TGTGCCTGGAGCGCACAGGGGATCACTGAAGCTTTCTTT. The encoded protein is CAWSAQGITEAFF. The V call is TRBV30, the J call TRBJ1-1, with 7 positions matching TRBD1. The ends lost 3 bases at V and 4 bases at J; junction bases unmatched: 5. CDR3 length: 13 residues. The germline gives CDR1 GTSNPN, CDR2 SVGIG (reference sequence).

The gene calls are TRBV6-5 and TRBJ2-1; a weak D match, TRBD1 (5 bases). The V end was cut by 6 bases, the J end by 7 bases, with 16 bases between. The germline gives CDR1 MNHEY, CDR2 SVGAGI. The CDR3 sequence is 14 residues long. The CDR3 sequence: CASRGTGWVNEQFF. The CDR3 DNA reads as TGTGCCAGCAGGGGTACAGGTTGGGTAAATGAGCAGTTCTTC.